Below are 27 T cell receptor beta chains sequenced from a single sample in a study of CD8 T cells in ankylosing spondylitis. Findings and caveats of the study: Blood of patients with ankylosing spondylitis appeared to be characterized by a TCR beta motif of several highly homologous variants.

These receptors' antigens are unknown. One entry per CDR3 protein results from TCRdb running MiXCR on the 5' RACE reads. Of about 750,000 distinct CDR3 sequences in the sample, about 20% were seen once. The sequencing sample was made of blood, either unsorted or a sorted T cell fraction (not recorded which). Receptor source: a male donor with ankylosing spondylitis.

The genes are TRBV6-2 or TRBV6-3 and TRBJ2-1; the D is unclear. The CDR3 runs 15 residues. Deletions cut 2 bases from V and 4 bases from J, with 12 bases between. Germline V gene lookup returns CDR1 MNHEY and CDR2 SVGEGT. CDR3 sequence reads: CASSYGEEGYNEQFF. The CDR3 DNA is TGTGCCAGCAGTTACGGAGAAGAAGGGTACAATGAGCAGTTCTTC.

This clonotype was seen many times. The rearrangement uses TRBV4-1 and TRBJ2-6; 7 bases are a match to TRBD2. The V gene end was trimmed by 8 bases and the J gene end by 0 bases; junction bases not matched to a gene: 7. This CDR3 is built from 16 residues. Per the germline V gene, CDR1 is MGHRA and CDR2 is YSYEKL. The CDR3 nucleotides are TGCGCCAGCGGCCGGGACTACAGCTCTGGGGCCAACGTCCTGACTTTC. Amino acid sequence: CASGRDYSSGANVLTF.

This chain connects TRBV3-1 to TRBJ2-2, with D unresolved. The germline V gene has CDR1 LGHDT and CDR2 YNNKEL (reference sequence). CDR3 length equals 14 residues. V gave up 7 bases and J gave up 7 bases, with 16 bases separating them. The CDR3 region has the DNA TGTGCCAGCACCCCCCTTGAGAATTTCGGGGAGCTGTTTTTT. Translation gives CASTPLENFGELFF.

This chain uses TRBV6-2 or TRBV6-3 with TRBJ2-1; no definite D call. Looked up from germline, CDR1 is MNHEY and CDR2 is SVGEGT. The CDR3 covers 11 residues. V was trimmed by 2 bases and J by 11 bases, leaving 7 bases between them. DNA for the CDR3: TGTGCCAGCAGTTACAGCTTTAAGCAGTTCTTC. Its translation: CASSYSFKQFF.

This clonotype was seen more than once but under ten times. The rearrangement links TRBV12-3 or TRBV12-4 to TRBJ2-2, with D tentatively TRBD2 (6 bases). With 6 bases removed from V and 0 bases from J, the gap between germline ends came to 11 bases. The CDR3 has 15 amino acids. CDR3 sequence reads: CASSPSSANTGELFF. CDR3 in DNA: TGTGCCAGCAGCCCATCTAGCGCGAACACCGGGGAGCTGTTTTTT.

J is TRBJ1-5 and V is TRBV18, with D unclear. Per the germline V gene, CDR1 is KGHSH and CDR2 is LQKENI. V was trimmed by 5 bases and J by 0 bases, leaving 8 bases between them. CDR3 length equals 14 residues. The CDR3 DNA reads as TGTGCCAGCTCAATGACGTTTAGCAATCAGCCCCAGCATTTT. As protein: CASSMTFSNQPQHF.

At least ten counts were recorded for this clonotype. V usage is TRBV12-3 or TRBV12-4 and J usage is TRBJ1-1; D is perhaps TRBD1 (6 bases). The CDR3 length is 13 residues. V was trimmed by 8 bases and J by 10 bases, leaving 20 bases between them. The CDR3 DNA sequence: TGTGCCAGCTGCATTAACCGGGACACTCGAGCTTTCTTT. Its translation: CASCINRDTRAFF.

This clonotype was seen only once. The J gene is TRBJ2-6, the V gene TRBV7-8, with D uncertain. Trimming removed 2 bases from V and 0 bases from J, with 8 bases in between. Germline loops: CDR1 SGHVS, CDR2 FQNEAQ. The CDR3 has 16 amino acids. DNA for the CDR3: TGTGCCAGCAGCTTACCCGAGCGCTCTGGGGCCAACGTCCTGACTTTC. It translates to CASSLPERSGANVLTF.

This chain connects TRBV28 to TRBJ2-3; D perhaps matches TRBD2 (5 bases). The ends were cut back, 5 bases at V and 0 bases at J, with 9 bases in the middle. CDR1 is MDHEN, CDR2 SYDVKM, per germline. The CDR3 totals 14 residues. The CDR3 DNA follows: TGTGCCAGCAGTATAAAGCGGAGCACAGATACGCAGTATTTT. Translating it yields CASSIKRSTDTQYF. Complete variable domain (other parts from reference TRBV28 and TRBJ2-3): DVKVTQSSRYLVKRTGEKVFLECVQDMDHENMFWYRQDPGLGLRLIYFSYDVKMKEKGDIPEGYSVSREKKERFSLILESASTNQTSMYLCASSIKRSTDTQYFGPGTRLTVL.

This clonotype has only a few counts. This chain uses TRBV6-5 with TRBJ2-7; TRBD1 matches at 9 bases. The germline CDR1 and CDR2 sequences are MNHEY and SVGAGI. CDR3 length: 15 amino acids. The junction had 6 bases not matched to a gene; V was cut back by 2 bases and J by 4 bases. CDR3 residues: CASSYLGDRAYEQYF. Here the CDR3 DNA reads TGTGCCAGCAGTTACCTGGGGGACAGGGCGTACGAGCAGTACTTC.

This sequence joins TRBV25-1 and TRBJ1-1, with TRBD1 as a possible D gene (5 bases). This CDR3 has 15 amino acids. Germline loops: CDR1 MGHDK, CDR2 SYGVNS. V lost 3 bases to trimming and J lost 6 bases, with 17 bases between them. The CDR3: CASSDRLPGTSEAFF. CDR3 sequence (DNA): TGTGCCAGCAGTGACCGACTCCCAGGGACGTCTGAAGCTTTCTTT.

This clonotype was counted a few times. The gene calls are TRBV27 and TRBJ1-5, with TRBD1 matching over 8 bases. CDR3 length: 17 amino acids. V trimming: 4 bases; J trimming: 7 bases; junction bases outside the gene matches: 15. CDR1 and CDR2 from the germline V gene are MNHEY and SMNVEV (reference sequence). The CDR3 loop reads CASSSTTGGGQQQPQHF. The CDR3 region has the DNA TGTGCCAGCAGTTCAACCACAGGGGGGGGTCAACAGCAGCCCCAGCATTTT.

CDR3 sequence: CAISPGGWFENTIYF. The DNA for the CDR3 is TGTGCCATCAGCCCAGGGGGTTGGTTTGAAAACACCATATATTTT. The V gene is TRBV10-3, the J gene TRBJ1-3; 7 bases map to TRBD1. The CDR3 is 15 residues long. Losses at the gene ends were 6 bases for V and 6 bases for J; bases not matched to a gene: 11. Germline V gene data show CDR1 as ENHRY and CDR2 as SYGVKD.

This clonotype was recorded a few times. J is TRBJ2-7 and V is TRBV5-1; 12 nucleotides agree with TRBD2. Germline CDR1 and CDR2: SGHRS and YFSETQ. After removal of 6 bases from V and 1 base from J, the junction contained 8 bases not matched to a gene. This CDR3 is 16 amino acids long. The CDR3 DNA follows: TGCGCCAGCACGCAAACAGGACTAGCGGGATCCTACGAGCAGTACTTC. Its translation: CASTQTGLAGSYEQYF.

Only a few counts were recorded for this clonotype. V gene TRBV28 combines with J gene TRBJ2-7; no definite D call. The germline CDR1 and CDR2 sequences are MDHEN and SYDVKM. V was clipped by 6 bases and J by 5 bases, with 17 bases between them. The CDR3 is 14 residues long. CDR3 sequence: CASSLRLVPHEQYF. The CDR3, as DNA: TGTGCCAGCAGCCTTAGACTCGTCCCCCACGAGCAGTACTTC.

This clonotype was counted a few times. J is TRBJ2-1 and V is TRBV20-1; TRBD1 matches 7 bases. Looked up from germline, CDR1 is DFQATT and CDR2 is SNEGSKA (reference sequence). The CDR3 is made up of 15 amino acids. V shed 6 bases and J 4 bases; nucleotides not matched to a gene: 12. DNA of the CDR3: TGCAGTGCCCCCAGGCAGGACAGGAGATACAATGAGCAGTTCTTC. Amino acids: CSAPRQDRRYNEQFF.

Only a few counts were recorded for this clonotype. CDR3 region: CASVHFRAGLNEQFF. The CDR3, as DNA: TGTGCCAGCGTTCATTTCAGAGCGGGCCTCAATGAGCAGTTCTTC. The rearrangement uses TRBV7-9 and TRBJ2-1; maybe TRBD2 (6 bases). Germline CDR1 reads SEHNR; CDR2 reads FQNEAQ (reference sequence). The V end was cut by 8 bases, the J end by 6 bases, with 20 bases between. This CDR3 region has 15 residues. Full variable domain (outside the CDR3, taken from reference TRBV7-9 and TRBJ2-1): DTGVSQNPRHKITKRGQNVTFRCDPISEHNRLYWYRQTLGQGPEFLTYFQNEAQLEKSRLLSDRFSAERPKGSFSTLEIQRTEQGDSAMYLCASVHFRAGLNEQFFGPGTRLTVL.

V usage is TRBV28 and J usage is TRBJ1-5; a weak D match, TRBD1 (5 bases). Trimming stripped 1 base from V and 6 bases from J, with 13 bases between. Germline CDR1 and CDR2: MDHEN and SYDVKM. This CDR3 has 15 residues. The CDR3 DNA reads TGTGCCAGCAGTTTATTCGTCACAGGAGTTCAGCCCCAGCATTTT. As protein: CASSLFVTGVQPQHF.

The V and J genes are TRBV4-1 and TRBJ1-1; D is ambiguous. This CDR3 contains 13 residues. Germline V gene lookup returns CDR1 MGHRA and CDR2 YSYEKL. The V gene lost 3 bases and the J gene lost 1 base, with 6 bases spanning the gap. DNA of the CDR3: TGCGCCAGCAGCCACACAACGAACACTGAAGCTTTCTTT. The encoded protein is CASSHTTNTEAFF.

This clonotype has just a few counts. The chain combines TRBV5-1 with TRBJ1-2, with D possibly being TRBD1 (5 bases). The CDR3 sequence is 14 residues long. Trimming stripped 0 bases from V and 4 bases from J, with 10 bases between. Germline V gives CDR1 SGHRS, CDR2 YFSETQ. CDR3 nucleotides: TGCGCCAGCAGCTTGGGACAGTCCTCCTATGGCTACACCTTC. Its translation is CASSLGQSSYGYTF.

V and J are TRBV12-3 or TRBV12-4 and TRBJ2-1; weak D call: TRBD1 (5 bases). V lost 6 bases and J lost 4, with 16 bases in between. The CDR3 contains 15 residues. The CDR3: CASRNDSLSYNEQFF. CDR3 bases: TGTGCCAGCAGAAATGACAGTTTGTCGTACAATGAGCAGTTCTTC.

CDR3 sequence (DNA): TGCAGCTGCGGGGGGAAGAGCGAGCAGTACTTC. It codes for CSCGGKSEQYF. The chain joins TRBV20-1 to TRBJ2-7, with 8 bases fitting TRBD2. Germline CDR1 is DFQATT and CDR2 is SNEGSKA (reference sequence). CDR3 length: 11 residues.

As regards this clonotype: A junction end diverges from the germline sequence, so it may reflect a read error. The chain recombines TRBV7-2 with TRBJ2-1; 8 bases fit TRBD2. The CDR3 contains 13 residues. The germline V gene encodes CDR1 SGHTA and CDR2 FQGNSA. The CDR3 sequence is CASSSPGGGRMVF. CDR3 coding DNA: TGTGCCAGCAGCTCCCCTGGGGGCGGGAGGATGGTCTTC. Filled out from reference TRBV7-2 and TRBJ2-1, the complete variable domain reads GAGVSQSPSNKVTEKGKDVELRCDPISGHTALYWYRQSLGQGLEFLIYFQGNSAPDKSGLPSDRFSAERTGGSVSTLTIQRTQQEDSAVYLCASSSPGGGRMVFGPGTRLTVL.

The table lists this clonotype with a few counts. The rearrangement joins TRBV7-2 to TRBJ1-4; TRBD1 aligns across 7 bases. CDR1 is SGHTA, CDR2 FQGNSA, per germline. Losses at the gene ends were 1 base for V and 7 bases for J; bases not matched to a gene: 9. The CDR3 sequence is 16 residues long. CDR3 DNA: TGTGCCAGCAGCTTAGGGTCAGGGGGGGGTGGTGAAAAACTGTTTTTT. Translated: CASSLGSGGGGEKLFF.

As DNA, the CDR3 is TGTGCCAGCAGCTTAGGCGGGAGGTCAGATACGCAGTATTTT. Amino acid sequence: CASSLGGRSDTQYF. J is TRBJ2-3 and V is TRBV7-9, with 8 bases that match TRBD2. The length of the CDR3 is 14 residues. The junction had 1 base not matched to a gene; V was cut back by 1 base and J by 4 bases. Germline lookup yields CDR1 SEHNR and CDR2 FQNEAQ (reference sequence).

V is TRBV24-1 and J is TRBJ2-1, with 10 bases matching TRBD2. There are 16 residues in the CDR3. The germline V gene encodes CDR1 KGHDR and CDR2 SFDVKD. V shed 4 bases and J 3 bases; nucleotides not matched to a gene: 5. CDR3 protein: CATSDTAGGNYNEQFF. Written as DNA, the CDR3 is TGTGCCACCAGTGACACAGCGGGAGGGAACTACAATGAGCAGTTCTTC.

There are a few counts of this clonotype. Here the CDR3 DNA reads TGCAGTGCATCAACGGAGATCTATGGCTACACCTTC. Amino acids: CSASTEIYGYTF. The V gene is TRBV20-1, the J gene TRBJ1-2; D gene ambiguous. The CDR3 spans 12 residues. With 6 bases removed from V and 4 bases from J, the gap between germline ends came to 12 bases. Germline V gene data show CDR1 as DFQATT and CDR2 as SNEGSKA (reference sequence).